This entry describes one TCR beta chain. This clone was seen more than once but under ten times. Its antigen is still unknown. Base qualities were left out, and no much larger clone turns up one base away. V drops 4 bases and J drops 7 bases, leaving 10 bases in between. Sequences LGHDT (CDR1) and YNNKEL (CDR2) are obtained from the germline V gene (reference sequence). Spanning cysteine to phenylalanine, the CDR3 consists of 12 amino acids. Only CDR3 DNA remains: 36 bases, in frame from the first base. Another Seattle source contributed samples from volunteer blood donors who had recovered from COVID-19. The collaborating institutions used their own protocols to collect whole blood in K2EDTA tubes. For TCRbeta analysis, collaborators shipped samples as frozen whole blood, isolated PBMCs, or DNA extracted from either of those sample types. This entry belongs to a study of blood T cell repertoires in COVID-19 (dated by TCRdb to the early 2020s). The study in broad terms: Samples covering the acute and convalescent phases of COVID-19 were provided by collaborators in the United States, Italy and Spain. The prospective study material was composed of cDNA or gDNA derived from T cells, B-cell-depleted T cells, or PBMCs. The dataset comprised deeply sampled blood TCRbeta repertoires from subjects exposed to, actively infected with, or recovered from COVID-19. The repertoires were released in a freely available public database meant as a resource for research on the immune response to SARS-CoV-2. Samples were obtained from the ongoing ImmuneRACE study (first 160 participants) and from over a thousand subjects provided by 6 global collaborators. The sample metadata nearly always contained a de-identified subject ID, COVID-19 status, age in years and sex. Where available, HLA class I and class II types were obtained from metadata supplied by the sample provider rather than from assay-based typing.

Results and caveats for the whole study, not just this receptor: Clinical and demographic metadata were provided uncurated, with the amount varying by source and participant.

TCRbeta CDR3 regions were amplified from genomic DNA using the immunoSEQ Assay, a bias-controlled multiplex PCR. As for the original processing: Nucleated cell counts per sample were estimated from amplification of reference gene primers within the assay. To quantify the absolute abundance of each unique TCRbeta CDR3 rearrangement, sequence reads were collapsed and filtered. For each sample, productive Simpson clonality was calculated as the square root of Simpson's diversity index over productive rearrangements. In its TCRdb copy, this immuneACCESS table keeps in-frame sequences only and misses some clones. Where compared with another copy, unresolved V genes explain less than half of these, and the others have no known cause. Clone size and the V and J calls come from that table; the DNA yielded D and trimming. The sample contains a few hundred thousand clones, more than 75% of them found a single time. The ten largest account for about 7.8% of the sample.

The clonotype was recovered from a woman in her forties or fifties who had recovered from COVID-19. The sample consisted of peripheral blood. Recombination joined TRBV3-1 (or the pseudogene TRBV3-2) with TRBJ1-2; TRBD1 is perhaps the D gene, given 5 matching bases. At the DNA level, the sequence is TGTGCCAGCAGCCGAGACGACAGTGGCTACACCTTC. Its coded protein is CASSRDDSGYTF.